The 8 T cell receptor beta chains given below trace back to one sample, sequenced in a study of T cells in Graves' hyperthyroidism and ophthalmopathy. Template material for amplifying TCR beta CDR3 regions consisted of RNA transcripts. TCR CDR3 regions were first amplified by RT-PCR with HTBI primers. MiXCR, applied by TCRdb to the multiplex PCR reads, yields one record per CDR3 protein. The sample consists of around 500,000 distinct CDR3 sequences, around a fifth of them appearing once. Sequencing input: blood. The receptors were sampled from a woman aged 70-85 years with Graves' ophthalmopathy.

The chain carries TRBV27 and TRBJ1-1, with 7 positions matching TRBD1. In germline, CDR1 is MNHEY, CDR2 SMNVEV (reference sequence). Trimming removed 1 base from V and 2 bases from J; junction bases left unmatched: 4. This CDR3 contains 15 residues. Written as DNA, the CDR3 is TGTGCCAGCAGTTTATACGGGACAGTTAACACTGAAGCTTTCTTT. This gives the protein CASSLYGTVNTEAFF.

V gene TRBV20-1 combines with J gene TRBJ2-5; D is undetermined. This CDR3 comprises 10 residues. CDR1 and CDR2 from the germline V gene are DFQATT and SNEGSKA (reference sequence). Trimming stripped 3 bases from V and 5 bases from J, with 4 bases between. CDR3 region: CSASVETQYF. The CDR3 DNA is TGCAGTGCTAGTGTGGAGACCCAGTACTTC.

This clonotype was seen a few times. The chain employs TRBV5-1 and TRBJ1-1, with 7 bases aligning to TRBD1. The germline V gene encodes CDR1 SGHRS and CDR2 YFSETQ. V gave up 3 bases and J gave up 5 bases; unmatched junction bases: 7. The length of the CDR3 is 14 residues. CDR3 in DNA: TGCGCCAGCAGCTCAAACACAGGGGAAACTGAAGCTTTCTTT. Protein product: CASSSNTGETEAFF.

The CDR3 sequence: CASSPGLFFEQFF. DNA of the CDR3: TGTGCCAGCAGCCCCGGACTATTCTTTGAGCAGTTCTTC. This chain connects TRBV5-6 to TRBJ2-1, with D perhaps matching TRBD2 (6 bases). The CDR3 covers 13 residues. Germline V lookup: CDR1 SGHDT, CDR2 YYEEEE. V lost 4 bases, J lost 9 bases, and 14 bases lay in between. Drawing the rest from reference TRBV5-6 and TRBJ2-1, the complete variable domain is DAGVTQSPTHLIKTRGQQVTLRCSPKSGHDTVSWYQQALGQGPQFIFQYYEEEERQRGNFPDRFSGHQFPNYSSELNVNALLLGDSALYLCASSPGLFFEQFFGPGTRLTVL.

A few counts support this clonotype. This chain connects TRBV30 to TRBJ1-3; D perhaps matches TRBD1 (6 bases). V lost 5 bases and J lost 0, with 8 bases in between. Germline assignment: CDR1 GTSNPN and CDR2 SVGIG (reference sequence). This CDR3 contains 13 residues. CDR3 region: CAWGQHSGNTIYF. The CDR3, as DNA: TGTGCCTGGGGACAGCACTCTGGAAACACCATATATTTT.

This clonotype has ten or more counts. The rearrangement links TRBV3-1 to TRBJ1-2; D call uncertain. This CDR3 has 12 amino acids. Per the germline V gene, CDR1 is LGHDT and CDR2 is YNNKEL (reference sequence). Deletions cut 0 bases from V and 7 bases from J, with 6 bases between. The CDR3 DNA follows: TGTGCCAGCAGCCAAGAGAGTTTTGGCTACACCTTC. This gives the protein CASSQESFGYTF.

This clonotype has just a few counts. V is TRBV20-1 and J is TRBJ1-2, with TRBD1 identical over 8 bases. The ends lost 2 bases at V and 4 bases at J; junction bases unmatched: 3. The CDR3 totals 13 residues. The germline gives CDR1 DFQATT, CDR2 SNEGSKA (reference sequence). CDR3 sequence (DNA): TGCAGTGCTAGACGGACAGGGAGCTATGGCTACACCTTC. As protein: CSARRTGSYGYTF.

The V call is TRBV6-5, the J call TRBJ1-5; D may be TRBD1 (5 bases). CDR3 length equals 19 residues. Trimming took off 4 bases at V and 0 bases at J, with 22 bases between the two ends. Per the germline V gene, CDR1 is MNHEY and CDR2 is SVGAGI. CDR3: CASSFSALGDLVSNQPQHF. Written as DNA, the CDR3 is TGTGCCAGCAGTTTTTCGGCCTTGGGGGATCTCGTTAGCAATCAGCCCCAGCATTTT.